These T cell receptor beta chains were read from a single sample in a study of monozygotic twins with inflammatory bowel disease. Each CDR3 protein gets one entry in TCRdb, which reprocessed the 5' RACE reads and gives no DNA. The specimen's table records approximately 340,000 distinct CDR3 sequences. The material sequenced was blood. The receptor set was obtained from a human donor with ulcerative colitis or Crohn's disease, or a healthy co-twin of an affected twin (not recorded which). Both conserved end residues are part of each CDR3.

cdr3_aa,v_call,j_call
CASSLSGRAGEKLFF,TRBV6-5,TRBJ1-4
CASSPKDHFDPYEQYF,TRBV7-2,TRBJ2-7
CASSTGPGLAGANEQFF,TRBV7-2,TRBJ2-1
CASSRTAFRTGELFF,TRBV6-1,TRBJ2-2
CASLPGQGYEQYF,TRBV28,TRBJ2-7
CATPPKKTYGYTF,TRBV19,TRBJ1-2
CASSLREGGETQYF,TRBV6-1,TRBJ2-5
CASSQELETMISSYNSPLHF,TRBV4-1,TRBJ1-6
CASSFQAGVTPGTQYF,TRBV7-8,TRBJ2-3
CASSPNRVGYGYTF,TRBV3-1,TRBJ1-2
CSANPDRASYEQYF,TRBV20-1,TRBJ2-7
CASRPGPTGELFF,TRBV12-3/TRBV12-4,TRBJ2-2
CASASGASTDTQYF,TRBV5-1,TRBJ2-3
CASGRGVGWGETQYF,TRBV12-3/TRBV12-4,TRBJ2-5
CASSSDRTSIQYF,TRBV7-2,TRBJ2-4
CSVLAGGFSYEQYF,TRBV20-1,TRBJ2-7
CASRRVSGTASLGDEKLFF,TRBV12-3/TRBV12-4,TRBJ1-4
CAYLSGRAGTGELFF,TRBV30,TRBJ2-2
CASSALAGYQETQYF,TRBV7-9,TRBJ2-5
CASRFDRAGITDTQYF,TRBV7-2,TRBJ2-3
CASSYWDGAAGELFF,TRBV5-5,TRBJ2-2
CASSFGGFVDGYTF,TRBV7-9,TRBJ1-2
CASSRLAGGVGSGANVLTF,TRBV19,TRBJ2-6
CASGTGYTDTQYF,TRBV5-1,TRBJ2-3
CASSLEGQGTNEKLFF,TRBV5-1,TRBJ1-4
CASRALPRSYEQYF,TRBV7-2,TRBJ2-7
CATSREDTAEAFF,TRBV15,TRBJ1-1
CAAQGADNSPLHF,TRBV19,TRBJ1-6
CASTRSRGSTDTQYF,TRBV27,TRBJ2-3
CSARLAGGRNEQFF,TRBV20-1,TRBJ2-1
CAVGGPQITDTQYF,TRBV7-6,TRBJ2-3
CAWGTGGYGYTF,TRBV30,TRBJ1-2
CATGRDRTYEQYF,TRBV28,TRBJ2-7
CASSRQGMTYEQYF,TRBV23-1,TRBJ2-7
CASSQGLTHTDTQYF,TRBV5-1,TRBJ2-3